The text below deals with one T cell receptor beta chain. V shed 5 bases and J 1 base; nucleotides not matched to a gene: 6. The CDR3 extends over 18 amino acids. Germline CDR1 and CDR2: KGHDR and SFDVKD. Clones were sequenced by immunoSEQ multiplex PCR, and TCRdb holds only the in-frame ones, with some missing. The top ten clones hold 6% to 8% of a sample with approximately 99,000 clones, roughly 79% of them seen once. These data come from a study of control samples from healthy donors and cancer patients. This TCR was recovered from a man between 18 and 35 years old in good health. The chain employs TRBV24-1 and TRBJ2-6; 11 bases map to TRBD1. Sequenced input: blood. The CDR3 sequence: CATSASGTGGSGANVLTF. The CDR3 coding sequence is TGTGCCACCAGTGCTTCCGGGACAGGGGGGTCTGGGGCCAACGTCCTGACTTTC.